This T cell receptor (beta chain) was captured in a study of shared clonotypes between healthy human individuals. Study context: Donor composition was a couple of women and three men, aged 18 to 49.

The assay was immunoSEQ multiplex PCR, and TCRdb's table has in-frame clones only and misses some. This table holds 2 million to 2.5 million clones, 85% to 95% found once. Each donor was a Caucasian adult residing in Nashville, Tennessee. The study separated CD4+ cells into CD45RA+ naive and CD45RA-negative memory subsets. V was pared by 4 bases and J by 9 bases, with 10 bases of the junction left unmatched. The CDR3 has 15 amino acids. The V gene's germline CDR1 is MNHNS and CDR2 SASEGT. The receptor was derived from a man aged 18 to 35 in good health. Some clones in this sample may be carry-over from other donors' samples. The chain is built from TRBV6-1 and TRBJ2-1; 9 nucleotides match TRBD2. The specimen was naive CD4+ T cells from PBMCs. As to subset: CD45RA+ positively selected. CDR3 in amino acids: CASSGTFAGGGEQFF. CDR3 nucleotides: TGTGCCAGCAGTGGAACTTTTGCGGGAGGGGGTGAGCAGTTCTTC.